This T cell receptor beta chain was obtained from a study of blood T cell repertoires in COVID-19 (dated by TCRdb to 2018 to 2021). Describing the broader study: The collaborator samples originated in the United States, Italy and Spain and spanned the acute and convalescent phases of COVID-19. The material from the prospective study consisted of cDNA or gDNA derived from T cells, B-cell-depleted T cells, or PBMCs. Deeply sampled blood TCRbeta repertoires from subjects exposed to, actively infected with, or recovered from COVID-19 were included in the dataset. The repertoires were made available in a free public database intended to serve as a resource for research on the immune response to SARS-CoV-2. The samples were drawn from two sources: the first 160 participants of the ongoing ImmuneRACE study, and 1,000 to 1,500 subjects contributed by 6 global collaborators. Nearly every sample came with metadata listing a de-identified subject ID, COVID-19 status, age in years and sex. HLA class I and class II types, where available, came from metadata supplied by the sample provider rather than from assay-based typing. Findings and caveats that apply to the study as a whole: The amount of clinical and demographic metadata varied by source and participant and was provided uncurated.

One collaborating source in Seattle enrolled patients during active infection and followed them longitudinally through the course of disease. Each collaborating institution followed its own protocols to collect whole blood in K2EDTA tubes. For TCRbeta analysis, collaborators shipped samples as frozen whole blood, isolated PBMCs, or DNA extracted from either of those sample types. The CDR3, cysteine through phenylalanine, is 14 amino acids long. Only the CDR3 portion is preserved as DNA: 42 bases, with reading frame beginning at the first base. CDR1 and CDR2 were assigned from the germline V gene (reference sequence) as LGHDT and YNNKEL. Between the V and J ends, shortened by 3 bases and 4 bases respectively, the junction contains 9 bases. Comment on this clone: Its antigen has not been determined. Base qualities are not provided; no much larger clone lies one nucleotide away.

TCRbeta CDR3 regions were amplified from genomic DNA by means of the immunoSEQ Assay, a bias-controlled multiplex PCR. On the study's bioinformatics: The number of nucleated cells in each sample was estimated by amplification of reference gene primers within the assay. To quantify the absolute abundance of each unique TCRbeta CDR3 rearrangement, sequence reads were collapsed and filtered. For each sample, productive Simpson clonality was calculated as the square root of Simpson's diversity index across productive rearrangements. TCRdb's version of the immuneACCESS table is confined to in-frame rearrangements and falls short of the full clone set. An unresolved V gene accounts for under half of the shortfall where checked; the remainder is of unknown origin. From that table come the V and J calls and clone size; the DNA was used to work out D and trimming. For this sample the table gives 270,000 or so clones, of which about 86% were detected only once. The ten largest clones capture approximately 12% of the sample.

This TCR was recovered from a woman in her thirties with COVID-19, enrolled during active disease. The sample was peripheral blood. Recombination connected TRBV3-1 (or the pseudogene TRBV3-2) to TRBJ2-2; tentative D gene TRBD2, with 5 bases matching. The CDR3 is CASSQDSFTGELFF. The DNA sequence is TGTGCCAGCAGCCAGGACTCCTTCACCGGGGAGCTGTTTTTT.